The 14 T cell receptor beta chains below come from one sample, sequenced in a study of cytomegalovirus exposure and HLA in healthy donors. Primers: 60 Vbeta forward and 13 Jbeta reverse. Clones were read by immunoSEQ multiplex PCR, and TCRdb kept only the in-frame ones, dropping some. The sample lists some 85,000 clones; roughly 84% were seen once. The sequenced material came from PBMCs. Receptors originate from a woman between 45 and 60 years old in good health and CMV-seronegative.

The chain is built from TRBV2 and TRBJ1-6; D perhaps matches TRBD1 (5 bases). V shed 6 bases and J shed 0 bases, with 12 bases lying between them. Germline CDR1 reads SNHLY; CDR2 reads FYNNEI. There are 16 residues in the CDR3. In DNA form, the CDR3 reads TGTGCCAGCAGCCAGGGTGAGAGCTCCTATAATTCACCCCTCCACTTT. Translation: CASSQGESSYNSPLHF.

This clone was counted only a few times. The chain is built from TRBV28 and TRBJ2-7; 8 bases agree with TRBD2. The CDR3 is 13 residues long. The V gene end was trimmed by 6 bases and the J gene end by 5 bases; junction bases not matched to a gene: 6. Germline-derived CDR1 and CDR2 are MDHEN and SYDVKM. The CDR3 reads CASRPGLEDEQYF. CDR3 nucleotides: TGTGCCAGCAGGCCGGGACTAGAGGACGAGCAGTACTTC.

V usage is TRBV15 and J usage is TRBJ2-7, with TRBD1 matching 11 bases. CDR3 length: 17 amino acids. CDR1 and CDR2 from the germline V gene are LNHNV and YYDKDF (reference sequence). Trimming took 3 bases from V and 2 from J; bases not matched to a gene: 9. CDR3 loop: CATSSKLPGQGAYEQYF. The CDR3 DNA reads TGTGCCACCAGCAGCAAACTGCCGGGACAGGGGGCCTACGAGCAGTACTTC.

This rearrangement joins TRBV4-1 to TRBJ1-1; D is unresolved. Trimming removed 5 bases from V and 1 base from J, with 14 bases in between. In germline, CDR1 is MGHRA, CDR2 YSYEKL. The CDR3 covers 15 residues. CDR3 sequence reads: CASSSSTPGNTEAFF. The CDR3 nucleotides read TGCGCCAGCAGCTCATCCACACCGGGGAACACTGAAGCTTTCTTT.

The V call is TRBV4-1, the J call TRBJ1-1; no definite D call. This CDR3 region has 17 residues. The ends were cut back, 4 bases at V and 6 bases at J, with 24 bases in the middle. The V gene's germline CDR1 is MGHRA and CDR2 YSYEKL. CDR3 sequence (DNA): TGCGCCAGCAGCCCTCGAAGGGTTAAGGGAATGAGGGCTGAAGCTTTCTTT. This encodes CASSPRRVKGMRAEAFF.

The chain uses TRBV9 and TRBJ1-2; TRBD1 might be the D (5 bases). Germline CDR1 reads SGDLS; CDR2 reads YYNGEE. Trimming pared 0 bases from V and 8 bases from J, leaving 17 bases between. This CDR3 is 15 amino acids long. CDR3 residues: CASSVGAGLAVGYTF. CDR3 in DNA: TGTGCCAGCAGCGTAGGGGCAGGGCTCGCAGTGGGCTACACCTTC.

A note on this clone: Other nucleotide sequences from this sample produce the same CDR3. V is TRBV6-5 and J is TRBJ1-6; TRBD1 is a possible D gene (6 bases). The CDR3 consists of 15 residues. The V end was cut by 7 bases, the J end by 6 bases, with 16 bases between. CDR1 is MNHEY, CDR2 SVGAGI, per germline. The DNA of the CDR3 is TGTGCCAGCACCATACGGCAGGGGAGTAATTCACCCCTCCACTTT. Amino acid sequence: CASTIRQGSNSPLHF.

The rearrangement uses TRBV27 and TRBJ2-7; 11 bases are a match to TRBD2. This CDR3 is built from 16 residues. V lost 1 base to trimming and J lost 4 bases; unmatched junction nucleotides: 6. Germline CDR1 is MNHEY and CDR2 is SMNVEV (reference sequence). CDR3 protein: CASSLWVTSGTYEQYF. The CDR3 region has the DNA TGTGCCAGCAGTTTATGGGTGACTAGCGGGACTTACGAGCAGTACTTC.

V usage is TRBV10-3 and J usage is TRBJ2-2; perhaps TRBD1 as D (6 bases). The CDR3 covers 16 residues. Per germline, CDR1 ENHRY and CDR2 SYGVKD. Between the trimmed V and J ends, which lost 2 bases and 5 bases, there was a span of 15 bases. CDR3 sequence reads: CAISERGSEGTGELFF. The CDR3 DNA follows: TGTGCCATCAGTGAGAGGGGGTCGGAAGGGACCGGGGAGCTGTTTTTT.

This chain joins TRBV14 and TRBJ2-1; TRBD2 matches 7 bases. The CDR3 loop spans 17 amino acids. The germline gives CDR1 SGHDN, CDR2 FVKESK. V was clipped by 4 bases and J by 4 bases; unmatched bases: 13. Here the CDR3 DNA reads TGTGCCAGCAGCCGGACATGGCTAAGGGAGGGGTACAATGAGCAGTTCTTC. This translates into CASSRTWLREGYNEQFF.

V usage is TRBV4-1 and J usage is TRBJ1-4, with a tentative D call TRBD1 (5 bases). The CDR3 is made up of 16 amino acids. V lost 0 bases and J lost 8, with 16 bases in between. The germline gives CDR1 MGHRA, CDR2 YSYEKL. CDR3 in amino acids: CASSQDKNRGSEKLFF. In DNA, the CDR3 is TGCGCCAGCAGCCAAGACAAGAATAGGGGCTCGGAAAAACTGTTTTTT.

This sequence joins TRBV2 and TRBJ2-2; 7 bases line up with TRBD2. Germline CDR1 reads SNHLY; CDR2 reads FYNNEI. This CDR3 has 16 residues. V was clipped by 0 bases and J by 3 bases; unmatched bases: 4. The CDR3: CASSEAGGRDTGELFF. The CDR3 nucleotides read TGTGCCAGCAGTGAAGCTGGAGGGAGGGACACCGGGGAGCTGTTTTTT. The variable domain in full, completed from reference TRBV2 and TRBJ2-2, reads EPEVTQTPSHQVTQMGQEVILRCVPISNHLYFYWYRQILGQKVEFLVSFYNNEISEKSEIFDDQFSVERPDGSNFTLKIRSTKLEDSAMYFCASSEAGGRDTGELFFGEGSRLTVL.

The genes are TRBV11-2 and TRBJ2-1, with 7 nucleotides matching TRBD1. The ends lost 2 bases at V and 2 bases at J; junction bases unmatched: 6. Germline assignment: CDR1 SGHAT and CDR2 FQNNGV. The CDR3 loop spans 16 amino acids. CDR3 DNA: TGTGCCAGCAGCTTATCTGAGACAGGGACCTACAATGAGCAGTTCTTC. This codes for CASSLSETGTYNEQFF.

The J gene is TRBJ1-4, the V gene TRBV6-6, with 10 positions matching TRBD1. Germline V CDR1 and CDR2: MNHNY, SVGAGI (reference sequence). This CDR3 comprises 15 residues. Unmatched junction bases numbered 8, after V lost 6 bases and J lost 7 bases. CDR3 nucleotides: TGTGCCAGCAGCACCCCCGGACAGGGGGGTGAAAAACTGTTTTTT. Translated, it gives CASSTPGQGGEKLFF.